The T cell receptor (beta chain) described here comes from a study of CD8+ T cells in alopecia areata. In each case, RNA was isolated and then reverse transcribed into cDNA as the sequencing template. The protocol was immunoSEQ multiplex PCR, while the TCRdb copy is restricted to in-frame clones and leaves out a portion. The data show 9,500 to 15,000 clones, 56% seen once. Lesional scalp punch biopsies and peripheral blood came from alopecia areata patients. The germline CDR1 and CDR2 sequences are SQVTM and ANQGSEA. V lost 6 bases, J lost 3 bases, and 4 bases stayed unmatched. The CDR3 contains 13 residues.

Sequenced material: skin. The chain is built from TRBV29-1 and TRBJ2-1, with 8 bases aligning to TRBD1. The receptor comes from a human donor with alopecia areata. The CDR3 is CSVNRGNYNEQFF. In DNA, the CDR3 is TGCAGCGTGAACAGGGGGAACTACAATGAGCAGTTCTTC.